The 18 T cell receptor beta chains listed next were all sequenced from one sample in a study of spatial heterogeneity in lung cancer. Time point given: sample taken at primary tumor resection. A single record per CDR3 protein comes from TCRdb applying MiXCR to the 5' RACE reads. The profile shows about 3,000 distinct CDR3 sequences, over 4% of them singletons. This material consisted of normal lung tissue next to the tumor, taken at surgery. The receptors derive from a male donor with early-stage non-small cell lung cancer.

This clonotype is medium-sized by share. An end of the junction does not agree with germline; a read error may underlie this. The V gene is TRBV2, the J gene TRBJ2-1; 9 bases are shared with TRBD2. Germline loops: CDR1 SNHLY, CDR2 FYNNEI. The CDR3 has 12 residues. As DNA, the CDR3 is TGTGCCAGCAGTCCTCCTAGCGGGATCGGGATTTTC. This gives the protein CASSPPSGIGIF. The full variable domain, with the rest looked up from reference TRBV2 and TRBJ2-1, is EPEVTQTPSHQVTQMGQEVILRCVPISNHLYFYWYRQILGQKVEFLVSFYNNEISEKSEIFDDQFSVERPDGSNFTLKIRSTKLEDSAMYFCASSPPSGIGIFGPGTRLTVL.

This clonotype was detected ten times or more. V gene TRBV28 combines with J gene TRBJ1-5; perhaps TRBD1 as D (5 bases). The germline V gene has CDR1 MDHEN and CDR2 SYDVKM. CDR3 length: 15 residues. Trimming removed 7 bases at V and 0 bases at J, with 13 bases between. The CDR3 DNA reads as TGTGCCAGCACCATGGTTGGGGGTAGCAATCAGCCCCAGCATTTT. Amino acids: CASTMVGGSNQPQHF.

This chain joins TRBV30 and TRBJ2-7; no definite D call. This CDR3 is 11 amino acids long. Trimming cost V 3 bases and J 3 bases, with 6 bases left between them. The germline CDR1 and CDR2 sequences are GTSNPN and SVGIG (reference sequence). CDR3 sequence reads: CAWRTLYEQYF. The CDR3 nucleotides read TGTGCCTGGAGGACCCTCTACGAGCAGTACTTC.

By share, this clonotype ranks as medium-sized (0.01 to 0.1%). The rearrangement joins TRBV29-1 to TRBJ2-1; D unresolved. The germline V gene has CDR1 SQVTM and CDR2 ANQGSEA. Trimming removed 8 bases at V and 1 base at J, with 6 bases between. There are 11 residues in the CDR3. The CDR3 sequence is CSFSSYNEQFF. The DNA of the CDR3 is TGCAGCTTCTCGTCCTACAATGAGCAGTTCTTC.

This clonotype is medium-sized. The rearrangement links TRBV29-1 to TRBJ2-5, with 11 positions matching TRBD1. This CDR3 spans 13 amino acids. Trimming removed 3 bases from V and 3 bases from J; junction bases left unmatched: 0. Germline V gene sequence: CDR1 SQVTM, CDR2 ANQGSEA. As DNA, the CDR3 is TGCAGCGTTGAGGGACAGGGGGAAGAGACCCAGTACTTC. Translated: CSVEGQGEETQYF.

By share of the sample, this clonotype is medium-sized (0.01 to 0.1%). V usage is TRBV6-5 and J usage is TRBJ2-7; D perhaps matches TRBD1 (6 bases). CDR1 and CDR2 from the germline V gene are MNHEY and SVGAGI. The CDR3 totals 17 residues. V was cut by 6 bases and J by 2 bases, with 23 bases left in between. The CDR3 DNA is TGTGCCAGCAGGAGAGGGGAACAGGGTTTTGGTCCCTACGAGCAGTACTTC. Translating gives CASRRGEQGFGPYEQYF.

Relative to its sample, this clonotype is medium-sized. The chain joins TRBV4-2 to TRBJ2-2; 10 positions agree with TRBD1. The CDR3 totals 17 residues. Germline CDR1 reads LGHNA; CDR2 reads YNFKEQ. The V gene end was trimmed by 3 bases and the J gene end by 5 bases; junction bases not matched to a gene: 9. The CDR3 sequence: CASSQGLPGQGTGELFF. The CDR3 coding sequence is TGTGCCAGCAGCCAGGGGCTACCGGGACAGGGGACCGGGGAGCTGTTTTTT.

This clonotype was seen ten or more times. The chain links TRBV20-1 to TRBJ2-3; 9 nucleotides align to TRBD2. From germline, CDR1 is DFQATT and CDR2 SNEGSKA (reference sequence). CDR3 length: 13 residues. V gave up 3 bases and J gave up 5 bases; unmatched junction bases: 3. The chain's CDR3 is CSARASGIDTQYF. The CDR3 region has the DNA TGCAGTGCTAGGGCTAGCGGGATAGATACGCAGTATTTT.

By frequency in the sample, this clonotype is medium-sized. As DNA, the CDR3 is TGCAGCGTTGAACCCTTCCAAGAGACCCAGTACTTC. Protein product: CSVEPFQETQYF. The chain joins TRBV29-1 to TRBJ2-5, with D unclear. This CDR3 contains 12 residues. Germline lookup yields CDR1 SQVTM and CDR2 ANQGSEA. Trimming removed 2 bases at V and 1 base at J, with 5 bases between.

This clonotype was picked up many times. The chain carries TRBV30 and TRBJ1-3; D remains ambiguous. The CDR3 consists of 13 residues. Germline values: CDR1 GTSNPN, CDR2 SVGIG (reference sequence). V was clipped by 3 bases and J by 0 bases, with 6 bases between them. CDR3 DNA sequence: TGTGCCTGGAGGTACAGCTCTGGAAACACCATATATTTT. This translates into CAWRYSSGNTIYF. Full variable domain (rest looked up from reference TRBV30 and TRBJ1-3): SQTIHQWPATLVQPVGSPLSLECTVEGTSNPNLYWYRQAAGRGLQLLFYSVGIGQISSEVPQNLSASRPQDRQFILSSKKLLLSDSGFYLCAWRYSSGNTIYFGEGSWLTVV.

Within the sample, this clonotype is medium-sized. This chain uses TRBV6-2 or TRBV6-3 with TRBJ2-6; D call uncertain. The CDR3 length is 18 residues. Germline V lookup: CDR1 MNHEY, CDR2 SVGEGT. Trimming pared 6 bases from V and 0 bases from J, leaving 18 bases between. CDR3 nucleotides: TGTGCCAGCAGCCGTCCCTCGATCGGCGGCTCTGGGGCCAACGTCCTGACTTTC. Amino acids: CASSRPSIGGSGANVLTF.

By share, this clonotype counts as medium-sized. V and J are TRBV7-8 and TRBJ2-3; no reliable D call. This CDR3 is built from 12 residues. CDR1 SGHVS and CDR2 FQNEAQ come from the germline V gene. V lost 2 bases to trimming and J lost 4 bases, with 4 bases between them. The CDR3: CASSLYSDTQYF. The CDR3 coding sequence is TGTGCCAGCAGCTTATATTCAGATACGCAGTATTTT.

By its share, this clonotype is large (0.1 to 1%). The chain combines TRBV6-6 with TRBJ1-4; D not resolved. CDR3 size: 13 residues. CDR1 and CDR2 (germline): MNHNY, SVGAGI (reference sequence). V was trimmed by 2 bases and J by 8 bases, leaving 9 bases between them. In DNA, the CDR3 is TGTGCCAGCAGTTACGAGGGAGGGGAAAAACTGTTTTTT. It codes for CASSYEGGEKLFF.

This clonotype was recorded many times. J is TRBJ2-2 and V is TRBV29-1; tentative D call: TRBD1 (5 bases). V lost 5 bases, J lost 7 bases, and 8 bases lay in between. The CDR3 contains 11 residues. The germline V gene encodes CDR1 SQVTM and CDR2 ANQGSEA. The CDR3: CSVTGGGELFF. In DNA form, the CDR3 reads TGCAGCGTTACAGGTGGCGGGGAGCTGTTTTTT.

This clonotype was seen a handful of times. The chain joins TRBV2 to TRBJ2-5, with 14 nucleotides matching TRBD2. The V gene end was trimmed by 6 bases and the J gene end by 4 bases; junction bases not matched to a gene: 10. This CDR3 has 17 residues. Germline values: CDR1 SNHLY, CDR2 FYNNEI. In nucleotides, the CDR3 is TGTGCCAGCAGGCCCGGACTAGCGGGGGGCTGGGGAGAGACCCAGTACTTC. This gives the protein CASRPGLAGGWGETQYF.

In its sample, this clonotype is medium-sized. The chain carries TRBV11-2 and TRBJ2-7; D possibly corresponds to TRBD2 (5 bases). CDR3 length: 14 amino acids. Germline V gene data show CDR1 as SGHAT and CDR2 as FQNNGV. The germline V and J ends were trimmed by 2 bases and 4 bases, with 12 bases remaining between them. CDR3 loop: CASSLPRTPYEQYF. DNA for the CDR3: TGTGCCAGCAGCTTACCCCGGACTCCTTACGAGCAGTACTTC. The variable domain in full, completed from reference TRBV11-2 and TRBJ2-7, reads EAGVAQSPRYKIIEKRQSVAFWCNPISGHATLYWYQQILGQGPKLLIQFQNNGVVDDSQLPKDRFSAERLKGVDSTLKIQPAKLEDSAVYLCASSLPRTPYEQYFGPGTRLTVT.

This clonotype was picked up a small number of times. This chain links TRBV12-3 or TRBV12-4 with TRBJ1-5; D is possibly TRBD1 (6 bases). This CDR3 spans 17 amino acids. The V gene lost 2 bases and the J gene lost 2 bases, with 16 bases spanning the gap. CDR3 loop: CASSLRSGHVGNQPQHF. Here the CDR3 DNA reads TGTGCCAGCAGTTTACGATCGGGACATGTCGGCAATCAGCCCCAGCATTTT.

Many counts were recorded for this clonotype. The V gene is TRBV27, the J gene TRBJ1-1; the D gene is possibly TRBD1 (6 bases). The CDR3 loop spans 14 amino acids. Germline V gene data show CDR1 as MNHEY and CDR2 as SMNVEV (reference sequence). V dropped 2 bases and J dropped 1 base, with 8 bases sitting between them. The CDR3 is CASSLQGTNTEAFF. As DNA, the CDR3 is TGTGCCAGCAGTTTACAGGGGACGAACACTGAAGCTTTCTTT.